The rows below give T cell receptor beta chains drawn from one sample of a study of Graves' ophthalmopathy and Graves' hyperthyroidism. TCRdb re-derived calls from the multiplex PCR reads in MiXCR, one entry per CDR3 protein. This table holds roughly 420,000 distinct CDR3 sequences, under 25% found once. Source material: peripheral blood. The source of these receptors is a young woman with stable Graves' hyperthyroidism. The CDR3 runs from the conserved cysteine through the conserved F or W. The D gene is left open where the match is weak. A row's size may be missing; if present it is once, few, many or a size class.

D: .
V: TRBV7-9
size: many
J: TRBJ1-3
DNA: TGTGCCAGCAGCCCGACGGGGGGAAACACCATATATTTT
CDR3: CASSPTGGNTIYF

D: .
V: TRBV12-3/TRBV12-4
size: many
J: TRBJ1-6
DNA: TGTGCCAGCAGTTTAGTCGGGCAGCTTAATTCACCCCTCCACTTT
CDR3: CASSLVGQLNSPLHF

D: .
V: TRBV6-1
size: .
J: TRBJ1-1
DNA: TGTGCCAGCAGGGAGGCCTGGGGGGTGATGAACACTGAAGCTTTCTTT
CDR3: CASREAWGVMNTEAFF

D: TRBD1
V: TRBV20-1
size: many
J: TRBJ1-1
DNA: TGCAGTGCTAAGCAGGGGGTGGGAGAAACTGAAGCTTTCTTT
CDR3: CSAKQGVGETEAFF

D: .
V: TRBV7-9
size: few
J: TRBJ1-2
DNA: TGTGCCAGCACCCACCCCCGGACCGTTTTGGATGGCTACACCTTC
CDR3: CASTHPRTVLDGYTF

D: .
V: TRBV27
size: few
J: TRBJ2-7
DNA: TGTGCCAGCAGTCGAGGCCACGAGCAGTACTTC
CDR3: CASSRGHEQYF

D: .
V: TRBV12-3/TRBV12-4
size: few
J: TRBJ1-2
DNA: TGTGCCAGCAGTTCAACAGACAATCCAGTTAACTATGGCTACACCTTC
CDR3: CASSSTDNPVNYGYTF

D: TRBD2
V: TRBV14
size: few
J: TRBJ2-2
DNA: TGTGCCAGCAGCCCGACTAGCGGGGTCACCGGGGAGCTGTTTTTT
CDR3: CASSPTSGVTGELFF

D: TRBD1
V: TRBV30
size: few
J: TRBJ1-5
DNA: TGTGCCTGGAGCGAGGGACAGCATCAGCCCCAGCATTTT
CDR3: CAWSEGQHQPQHF

D: .
V: TRBV20-1
size: many
J: TRBJ1-1
DNA: TGCAGTGCCAAGGGGAGGAGGACCACTGAAGCTTTCTTT
CDR3: CSAKGRRTTEAFF

D: TRBD2
V: TRBV20-1
size: .
J: TRBJ2-7
DNA: TGCAGTGCTAGACCGGGACTAGGATACGAGCAGTACTTC
CDR3: CSARPGLGYEQYF

D: .
V: TRBV6-1
size: .
J: TRBJ1-1
DNA: TGTGCCAGCGGAACCAGGAGCACTGAAGCTTTCTTT
CDR3: CASGTRSTEAFF

D: TRBD1
V: TRBV12-3/TRBV12-4
size: .
J: TRBJ1-2
DNA: TGTGCCAGCAGTTACGGGACAGGGGCAGGAGGCTACACCTTC
CDR3: CASSYGTGAGGYTF

D: .
V: TRBV20-1
size: .
J: TRBJ1-5
DNA: TGCAGTGCTAGGAGAGCAGAAAATCAGCCCCAGCATTTT
CDR3: CSARRAENQPQHF

D: .
V: TRBV11-2
size: many
J: TRBJ2-5
DNA: TGTGCCAGCAGCTTAGTGGGATTACAAGAGACCCAGTACTTC
CDR3: CASSLVGLQETQYF

D: .
V: TRBV29-1
size: many
J: TRBJ1-5
DNA: TGCAGCGTGGGGGAGGGCGGGCAGCCCCAGCATTTT
CDR3: CSVGEGGQPQHF

D: TRBD1
V: TRBV7-9
size: many
J: TRBJ2-7
DNA: TGTGCCAGCAGCTTCGGACAGGGGCGCTACGAGCAGTACTTC
CDR3: CASSFGQGRYEQYF

D: .
V: TRBV28
size: .
J: TRBJ2-2
DNA: TGTGCCAGCAGTTTTGGACGGAACACCGGGGAGCTGTGTTTT
CDR3: CASSFGRNTGELCF